The clone carrying this T cell receptor (beta chain) was seen at least ten times. Its target is not known. The data derive from a study of T cells in Graves' hyperthyroidism and ophthalmopathy. Study-wide context: Peripheral blood was drawn at first diagnosis, prior to all treatment. Study-wide results and limits: Most thyroid clonotypes with frequency above 0.001 were detected in blood.

Amplified regions were TCR beta CDR3 sequences from RNA transcripts. The TCR CDR3 first-round RT-PCR relied on the HTBI primer set. Each CDR3 protein gets one entry after TCRdb re-called the multiplex PCR reads with MiXCR. The sample has about 840,000 distinct CDR3 sequences; roughly 40% are singletons. The patients, who ranged from 18 to 65 in age, presented with newly diagnosed hyperthyroidism lasting under 2 months. Exclusion criteria comprised uncontrolled infection, other autoimmune disease, pregnancy or lactation. This clonotype was sampled from a man aged 18 to 30 with Graves' hyperthyroidism. The sequencing input was blood.

As DNA, the CDR3 is TGCGCCAGCAGCCCTGGGCCTTCGACAGCTGGTCAACCCCTCCACTTT. Translating it yields CASSPGPSTAGQPLHF. The chain employs TRBV4-1 and TRBJ1-6; possibly TRBD1 for D (5 bases). V lost 4 bases to trimming and J lost 12 bases, with 22 bases between them. CDR1 MGHRA and CDR2 YSYEKL come from the germline V gene. This CDR3 contains 16 residues.